The T cell receptor (beta chain) under discussion was sequenced for a study of cytotoxic CD8 clonotypes in ibrutinib-treated CLL. Measured with immunoSEQ multiplex PCR; TCRdb has only the in-frame clones, and not every one. This repertoire shows roughly 250,000 clones, less than 75% found once; its top ten account for 15%. Deletions cut 2 bases from V and 10 bases from J, with 11 bases between. Germline V gene sequence: CDR1 MDHEN, CDR2 SYDVKM. This CDR3 has 12 amino acids. This clone was picked up a small number of times. The starting material was PBMCs, obtained after 24 months of ibrutinib treatment. The clonotype originates from a human donor with chronic lymphocytic leukemia. The chain recombines TRBV28 with TRBJ1-1, with D unclear. The CDR3 protein is CASSLATDPAFF. The CDR3 DNA is TGTGCCAGCAGTTTAGCCACAGATCCAGCTTTCTTT.